This passage covers 21 T cell receptor beta chains from one sample sequenced in a study of tumor and adjacent non-tumor tissue in lung cancer (dated by TCRdb to the late 2010s). RNA was isolated from bulk unsorted tissue, and RNA quality was assessed with a NanoDrop ND-1000 and an Agilent 2100. Distant non-tumor tissue taken more than 3 cm from the tumor edge was used as the normal lung sample. Library preparation employed multiplex PCR. Instrument on record: Illumina HiSeq 2500. TCRbeta libraries were constructed through three rounds of nested PCR with primers (Table S4) according to protocols adapted from ARM-PCR. Using fastp trimming at Q25 and MiXCR clonotype assembly, TCRdb reanalyzed the public sequencing data and kept in-frame beta chains. Every CDR3 protein is listed once, alongside the most common genes and DNA of its rows. Across this sample there are about 86,000 distinct CDR3 sequences, with more than 75% seen only once. The top ten clones comprise just over 20% of the sample.

Sequencing was done on a sample of distant non-tumor lung tissue. These receptors were collected from a woman in her forties or fifties with non-small cell lung cancer.

Notes on this clonotype: A read error may account for a junction end that differs from germline. This rearrangement joins TRBV11-1 to TRBJ1-1, with D maybe TRBD1 (6 bases). Germline assignment: CDR1 SGHAT and CDR2 FQDESV (reference sequence). The CDR3 has 13 amino acids. The CDR3 here is CASNLDSNTETFF. CDR3 coding DNA: TGTGCCAGCAACTTGGACAGTAACACTGAAACTTTCTTT.

The genes are TRBV12-3 or TRBV12-4 and TRBJ2-4, with a tentative D call TRBD1 (6 bases). The CDR3 spans 15 residues. With 9 bases removed from V and 12 bases from J, the gap between germline ends came to 27 bases. In DNA form, the CDR3 reads TGTGCCAGGAGCCCCGGACCCTTGGACAGCGCTACTCAGTACTTC. This gives the protein CARSPGPLDSATQYF.

This clonotype appeared many times. The V gene is TRBV6-5, the J gene TRBJ2-1, with a weak D call TRBD2 (6 bases). Trimming stripped 2 bases from V and 5 bases from J, with 13 bases between. Germline loops: CDR1 MNHEY, CDR2 SVGAGI. CDR3 length: 15 amino acids. CDR3 residues: CASSYGGGGNNEQFF. CDR3 sequence (DNA): TGTGCCAGCAGTTACGGTGGGGGAGGAAACAATGAGCAGTTCTTC.

As for this clonotype: At one of its ends the junction is not consistent with the germline gene, which may arise from a read error. The V and J genes are TRBV29-1 and TRBJ2-7; 10 nucleotides align to TRBD1. Germline assignment: CDR1 SQVTM and CDR2 ANQGSEA. This CDR3 comprises 16 residues. The CDR3, as DNA: TGCTGCGTTGAACCCCACGGGACAGGGGATACTAGGGAACAGTACTTC. Translating gives CCVEPHGTGDTREQYF.

This clonotype showed up just once. A read error is likely, as this CDR3 ends without the conserved phenylalanine or tryptophan. The CDR3 bases are TGTGCCAGCAACTTAGAGGTGGCCAGTAATAAGCAGTTCTAC. Amino acids: CASNLEVASNKQFY. This chain links TRBV11-2 with TRBJ2-1; D uncertain. This CDR3 has 14 residues. CDR1 is SGHAT and CDR2 is FQNNGV in the germline V gene.

On this clonotype: Possible read error: a much larger clone is one base away. The chain combines TRBV28 with TRBJ1-5; D remains unclear. CDR3 length equals 14 residues. Trimming took off 10 bases at V and 3 bases at J, with 16 bases between the two ends. Germline values: CDR1 MDHEN, CDR2 SYDVKM. This chain's CDR3 is CAIRHSPDNQPQHF. CDR3 nucleotide sequence: TGTGCCATCAGACACTCCCCTGACAATCAGCCCCAGCATTTT.

This clonotype appeared once. Germline is not matched at one junction end, which may reflect a read error. This chain links TRBV4-2 with TRBJ1-5, with D unclear. The CDR3 consists of 15 residues. The germline V gene encodes CDR1 LGHNA and CDR2 YNFKEQ. Written as DNA, the CDR3 is TGTGCCAGCAGCCAAGACTTCACTAGCGATCAGCCCCACCATTTT. This encodes CASSQDFTSDQPHHF.

For this clonotype: Mismatch with germline at one junction end may stem from a read error. This chain uses TRBV12-3 or TRBV12-4 with TRBJ2-1; 8 bases fit TRBD2. The CDR3 is 15 residues long. CDR3 residues: CASSSPGGGSNKQFF. As DNA, the CDR3 is TGTGCCAGTAGTTCCCCGGGAGGGGGATCTAATAAGCAGTTCTTC.

V gene TRBV6-5 combines with J gene TRBJ2-7; D is possibly TRBD1 or TRBD2 (5 bases each). Trimming took 10 bases from V and 5 from J, leaving 21 bases between them. There are 14 residues in the CDR3. Germline CDR1 and CDR2: MNHEY and SVGAGI. The CDR3 DNA sequence: TGTGCCAACACTTATGATAGAGGGGACCACGAGCAGTACTTC. Residues: CANTYDRGDHEQYF.

This clonotype was seen at least ten times. This chain joins TRBV5-1 and TRBJ1-4, with D possibly TRBD1 on 5 matching bases. The ends were cut back, 4 bases at V and 6 bases at J, with 10 bases in the middle. Germline CDR1 is SGHRS and CDR2 is YFSETQ. The CDR3 is made up of 13 amino acids. The CDR3 nucleotides are TGCGCCAGCAGCCCGGGACCGGATGAAAAACTGTTTTTT. This sequence encodes CASSPGPDEKLFF.

V is TRBV5-4 and J is TRBJ2-7; D may be TRBD2 (5 bases). The CDR3 totals 13 residues. In germline, CDR1 is SGHNT, CDR2 YYREEE (reference sequence). The CDR3 sequence: CVSSMGETYEQYF. CDR3 nucleotides: TGTGTCAGTAGCATGGGAGAGACCTACGAGCAGTACTTC.

Remarks on this clonotype: In this CDR3 the conserved last residue, phenylalanine or tryptophan, is missing, so a read error is likely. This chain uses TRBV29-1 with TRBJ2-3; weak D call: TRBD1 (7 bases). Germline lookup yields CDR1 SQVTM and CDR2 ANQGSEA. Trimming stripped 0 bases from V and 7 bases from J, with 32 bases between. The CDR3 runs to 20 residues. The chain's CDR3 is CSVEDLEGWTGGFGTYTQYL. CDR3 DNA: TGCAGCGTTGAAGATCTAGAAGGGTGGACAGGAGGGTTTGGTACATATACGCAGTATTTA.

With respect to this clonotype: An end of the junction does not agree with germline; a read error may underlie this. This chain uses TRBV12-3 or TRBV12-4 with TRBJ1-1, with unresolved D. CDR3 length: 14 residues. The CDR3 loop reads CANSLCHKNAEAFF. CDR3 sequence (DNA): TGTGCCAACAGTTTATGCCACAAGAACGCTGAAGCTTTCTTT.

This clonotype is judged large (0.1 to 1%). The chain recombines TRBV29-1 with TRBJ2-3, with D unresolved. The ends were cut back, 4 bases at V and 7 bases at J, with 6 bases in the middle. CDR1 is SQVTM, CDR2 ANQGSEA, per germline. The CDR3 totals 10 residues. The CDR3 loop is CSVVQHTQYF. The CDR3, as DNA: TGCAGCGTTGTGCAACATACGCAGTATTTT.

This clonotype has more than one count but fewer than ten. The junction does not match germline at one end; this may be a read error. This sequence joins TRBV4-1 and TRBJ2-7, with 11 bases matching TRBD2. The germline V gene has CDR1 MGHRA and CDR2 YSYEKL. The CDR3 is 16 residues long. As DNA, the CDR3 is TGCGCCAGCAACCAGACTAGCGGGGCGAGCTCCTATGAGCAGTATTTC. Its protein is CASNQTSGASSYEQYF.

For this clonotype: The junction departs from the called germline gene at one end, perhaps through a read error. Here the CDR3 DNA reads TGTGCCAGCAATTTATTTTCCAGGACTAGCGGGTTTAAGACCCAGTACTTC. Its protein product is CASNLFSRTSGFKTQYF. The V call is TRBV12-3 or TRBV12-4, the J call TRBJ2-5, with TRBD2 matching over 11 bases. This CDR3 is 17 amino acids long.

With regard to this clonotype: The junction departs from germline at one end; a sequencing error may be responsible. The chain recombines TRBV13 with TRBJ2-7, with 14 bases that match TRBD2. Germline CDR1 and CDR2: PRHDT and FYEKMQ (reference sequence). The CDR3 runs to 19 residues. DNA for the CDR3: TGTGCCAACAGCCTTAGGGGGGGGACTAGCGGGAGTGCAGGCTACGAGCAGTACTTC. Protein sequence: CANSLRGGTSGSAGYEQYF.

This clonotype was observed once. This could be a read error, since a much larger clone is one nucleotide away. This chain uses TRBV7-9 with TRBJ2-3; perhaps D is TRBD1 or TRBD2 (5 bases each). Germline-derived CDR1 and CDR2 are SEHNR and FQNEAQ (reference sequence). The CDR3 totals 15 residues. This CDR3 reads CARSFGASGTDTQYF. CDR3 sequence (DNA): TGTGCCAGGAGCTTCGGGGCCTCCGGTACAGATACGCAGTATTTT.

In the case of this clonotype: The junction departs from germline at one end; a sequencing error may be responsible. V is TRBV11-2 and J is TRBJ2-1; the match to TRBD2 covers 12 bases. The CDR3 has 17 residues. Germline V gene lookup returns CDR1 SGHAT and CDR2 FQNNGV. The CDR3 sequence: CTSSLTTSGRTYNEQFF. In nucleotides, the CDR3 is TGTACCAGCAGCTTGACGACTAGCGGGAGAACCTACAATGAACAATTCTTC.

Concerning this clonotype itself: One end of the junction varies from germline; a read error may be responsible. This chain uses TRBV11-2 with TRBJ2-7; 7 nucleotides agree with TRBD2. Germline lookup yields CDR1 SGHAT and CDR2 FQNNGV. The CDR3 has 12 residues. The CDR3: CTSNLSSGEHYF. The CDR3 DNA is TGTACCAGCAACTTAAGCAGCGGGGAGCATTACTTC.

This clonotype was seen ten or more times. CDR3 nucleotide sequence: TGCGCCAGCAGCCAAGGATTCGGACAGCCCCAGCATTTT. Its translation: CASSQGFGQPQHF. This chain uses TRBV4-1 with TRBJ1-5; D remains ambiguous. Looked up from germline, CDR1 is MGHRA and CDR2 is YSYEKL. V was trimmed by 1 base and J by 7 bases, leaving 8 bases between them. CDR3 length: 13 residues.